This T cell receptor (beta chain) was documented in a study of Ad26.COV2.S vaccination and SARS-CoV-2 variants (dated by TCRdb to about 2021). Study-level background: Donors in the vaccine arm were drawn from COV1001, a phase I-IIa trial of Ad26.COV2.S in healthy adults that was multicentre, randomized, double-blind and placebo-controlled. Ad26.COV2.S was given intramuscularly at 5x10^10 or 1x10^11 viral particles, as a single shot or as two shots 56 days apart. The specificity and breadth of SARS-CoV-2-reactive T cell receptors after Ad26.COV2.S vaccination were assessed by TCRbeta repertoire sequencing. A total of 32 samples were included in the TCR-sequenced set, comprising roughly 19 Ad26.COV2.S vaccine recipients, 5 placebo recipients and 8 SARS-CoV-2 convalescent individuals. Trial participants were randomized into five groups of five, in which low-dose or high-dose Ad26.COV2.S was given once or twice, or placebo was given on both occasions. Throughout the experiments and outcome assessment, investigators stayed blinded to trial group allocation.

The treatment or condition label corresponds to: around 19 received Ad26.COV2.S at low or high dose, single or two shots; 5 received placebo; per-sample allocation not given. For vaccine and placebo recipients, the sequenced repertoires came from samples collected on day 63 after the first injection. Between 29 July and 7 August 2020, Cohort 1b enrolled about two dozen adults aged 18-55 years at one site in Boston, USA. Ad26.COV2.S was a replication-incompetent adenovirus type 26 vector expressing a prefusion-stabilized SARS-CoV-2 spike protein from the original Wuhan strain. Comment on this clone: The antigen it binds to is not known. No clone much larger than this one lies a single base away; base qualities are absent.

Paper-wide results and their limitations: Ad26.COV2.S recipients had higher spike-specific TCR breadth than placebo recipients (P = 0.0014). After vaccination, spike-specific CD8+ and CD4+ T cell responses were reported to show substantial breadth. According to the authors, total T cell responses may have been underestimated by the TCR breadth and depth analyses. Vaccine and placebo recipients had similar non-spike TCR breadth, a finding consistent with the vaccine containing only spike. The study lacked the statistical power to compare responses across vaccine doses or regimens.

TCRbeta CDR3 regions were sequenced with the immunoSEQ Assay. After extraction, genomic DNA underwent amplification by bias-controlled multiplex PCR, followed by high-throughput sequencing. The authors processed their data as follows. Collapsing and filtering of sequences were performed to quantify the absolute abundance of each unique TCRbeta CDR3 region. T cell fraction was estimated by normalizing TCRbeta template counts to usable DNA, which was measured by amplifying reference genes present in all nucleated cells. Repertoire TCRs were annotated as SARS-CoV-2-specific by exact matching of V gene, CDR3 amino acid sequence and J gene to a known reactive TCR set. The reference SARS-CoV-2 TCR set came from MIRA and was filtered for enrichment in COVID-19-positive ImmuneCODE repertoires, removing public or cross-reactive TCRs. Using the MIRA antigens, annotated TCRs were further analysed by specific ORF or by position within an ORF. Depth was the summed frequency of annotated unique rearrangements, while breadth was defined as annotated unique rearrangements over total unique productive rearrangements. Two-sided Wilcoxon rank-sum tests were used to compare TCR breadth between groups. Entries here come from immuneACCESS through TCRdb and include only in-frame sequences with V and J called. Some clones fail to appear in such tables; in the studies checked, an unresolved V gene covers under half of the shortfall, and the cause of the remainder is unknown. V and J calls and clone size are copied from that table; D and trimming were computed from the DNA. Recorded for this sample are some 340,000 clones; 70% to 90% of them occurred a single time. 2.1% of the sample goes to the ten largest clones.

Its CDR3 holds 15 amino acids, cysteine through phenylalanine. The retained sequence is limited to the CDR3, 45 bases, with the frame set at the first base. The germline V gene provides CDR1 SGHTA and CDR2 FQGTGA. Trimming costs V 2 bases and J 2 bases, and their ends lie 13 bases apart. This receptor was taken from a person aged 18-65 years who received the Ad26.COV2.S COVID-19 vaccine or a placebo. Sequenced here: peripheral blood, sampled in a trial of Ad26.COV2.S vaccine versus placebo. The rearranged chain carries TRBV7-3 and TRBJ2-7, with a tentative D gene TRBD2 over 6 matching bases. The CDR3 loop reads CASSLELAPTYEQYF. The DNA is TGTGCCAGCAGCTTAGAACTAGCTCCCACCTACGAGCAGTACTTC.